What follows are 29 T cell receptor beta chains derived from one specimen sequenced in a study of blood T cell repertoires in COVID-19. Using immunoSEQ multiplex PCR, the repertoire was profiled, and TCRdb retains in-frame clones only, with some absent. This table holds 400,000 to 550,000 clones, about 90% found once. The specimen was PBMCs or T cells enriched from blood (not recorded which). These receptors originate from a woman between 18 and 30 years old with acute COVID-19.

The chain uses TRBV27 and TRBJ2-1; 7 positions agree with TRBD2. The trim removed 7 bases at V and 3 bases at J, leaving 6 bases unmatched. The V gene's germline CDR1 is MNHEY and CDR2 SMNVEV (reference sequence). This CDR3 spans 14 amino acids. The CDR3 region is CASTPRGDYNEQFF. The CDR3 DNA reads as TGTGCCAGCACCCCCCGGGGGGACTACAATGAGCAGTTCTTC.

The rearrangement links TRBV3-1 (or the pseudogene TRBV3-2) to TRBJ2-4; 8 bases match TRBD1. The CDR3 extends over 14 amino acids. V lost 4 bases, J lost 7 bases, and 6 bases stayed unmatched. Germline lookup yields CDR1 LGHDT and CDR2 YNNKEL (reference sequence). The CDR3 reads CASSPDRGWNIQYF. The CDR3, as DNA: TGTGCCAGCAGCCCCGACAGGGGATGGAACATTCAGTACTTC.

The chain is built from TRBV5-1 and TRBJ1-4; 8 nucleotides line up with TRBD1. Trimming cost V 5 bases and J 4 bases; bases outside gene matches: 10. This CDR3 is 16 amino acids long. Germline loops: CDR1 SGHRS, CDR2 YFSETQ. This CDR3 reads CASRKTGEVGNEKLFF. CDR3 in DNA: TGCGCCAGCAGAAAGACAGGGGAGGTCGGTAATGAAAAACTGTTTTTT.

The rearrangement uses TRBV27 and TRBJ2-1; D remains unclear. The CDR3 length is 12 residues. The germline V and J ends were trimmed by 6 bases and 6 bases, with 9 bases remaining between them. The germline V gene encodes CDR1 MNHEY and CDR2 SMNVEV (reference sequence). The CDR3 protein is CASRASLNEQFF. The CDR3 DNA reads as TGTGCCAGCAGAGCTAGTCTCAATGAGCAGTTCTTC.

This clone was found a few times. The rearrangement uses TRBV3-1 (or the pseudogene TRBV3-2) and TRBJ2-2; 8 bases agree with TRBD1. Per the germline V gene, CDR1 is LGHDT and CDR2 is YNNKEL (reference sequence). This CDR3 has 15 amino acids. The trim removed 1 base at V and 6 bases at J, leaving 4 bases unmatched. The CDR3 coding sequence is TGTGCCAGCAGCCAAGTGACAGGGGTCGCCGGGGAGCTGTTTTTT. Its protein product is CASSQVTGVAGELFF.

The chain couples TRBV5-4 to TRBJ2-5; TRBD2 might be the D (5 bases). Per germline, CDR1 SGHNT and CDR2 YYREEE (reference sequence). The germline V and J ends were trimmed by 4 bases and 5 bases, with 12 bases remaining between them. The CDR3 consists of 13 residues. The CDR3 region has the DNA TGTGCCAGCAGCCCGGAACTAGGGGAGACCCAGTACTTC. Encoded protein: CASSPELGETQYF.

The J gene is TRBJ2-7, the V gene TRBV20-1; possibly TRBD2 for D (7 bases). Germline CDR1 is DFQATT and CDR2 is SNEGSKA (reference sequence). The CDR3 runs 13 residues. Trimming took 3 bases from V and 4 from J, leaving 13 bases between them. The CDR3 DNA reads TGCAGTGCTAGTGGGGAGGGGGGTTACGAGCAGTACTTC. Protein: CSASGEGGYEQYF.

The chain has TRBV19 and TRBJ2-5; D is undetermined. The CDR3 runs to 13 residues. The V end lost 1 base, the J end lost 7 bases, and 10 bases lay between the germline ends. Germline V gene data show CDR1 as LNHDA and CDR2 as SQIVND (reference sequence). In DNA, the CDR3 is TGTGCCAGTAGTATAGCAAGTTTCGGGACCCAGTACTTC. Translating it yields CASSIASFGTQYF.

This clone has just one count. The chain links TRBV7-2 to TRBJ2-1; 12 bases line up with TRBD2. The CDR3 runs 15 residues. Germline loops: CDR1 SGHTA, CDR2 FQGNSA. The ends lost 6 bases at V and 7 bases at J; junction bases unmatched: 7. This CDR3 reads CASRPTSGRFNEQFF. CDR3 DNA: TGTGCCAGCAGACCTACTAGCGGGAGGTTTAATGAGCAGTTCTTC.

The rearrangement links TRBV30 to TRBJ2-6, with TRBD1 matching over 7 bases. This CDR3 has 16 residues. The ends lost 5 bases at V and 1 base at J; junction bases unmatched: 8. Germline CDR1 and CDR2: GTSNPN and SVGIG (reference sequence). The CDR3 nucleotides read TGTGCCTGGGGGCCTATGACAGGGTCTGGGGCCAACGTCCTGACTTTC. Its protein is CAWGPMTGSGANVLTF.

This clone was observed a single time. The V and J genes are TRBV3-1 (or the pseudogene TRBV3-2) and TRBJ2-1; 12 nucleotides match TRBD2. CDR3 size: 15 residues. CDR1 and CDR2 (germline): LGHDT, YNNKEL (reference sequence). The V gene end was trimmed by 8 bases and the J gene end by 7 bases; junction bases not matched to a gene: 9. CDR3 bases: TGTGCCAGCGGGCGGGCGACTAGCGGGAGTAATGAGCAGTTCTTC. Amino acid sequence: CASGRATSGSNEQFF.

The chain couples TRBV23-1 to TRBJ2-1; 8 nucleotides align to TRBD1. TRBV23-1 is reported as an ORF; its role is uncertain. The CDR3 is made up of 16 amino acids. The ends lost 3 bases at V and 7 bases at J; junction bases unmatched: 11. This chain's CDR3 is CASSQTVGQVRNEQFF. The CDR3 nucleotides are TGCGCCAGCAGTCAGACGGTGGGACAGGTCCGAAATGAGCAGTTCTTC.

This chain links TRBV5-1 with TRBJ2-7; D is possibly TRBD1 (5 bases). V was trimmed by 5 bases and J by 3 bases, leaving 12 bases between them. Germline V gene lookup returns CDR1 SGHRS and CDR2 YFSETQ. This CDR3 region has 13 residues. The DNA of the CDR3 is TGCGCCAGCAGTGGGGCCCGTTTCTACGAGCAGTACTTC. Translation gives CASSGARFYEQYF.

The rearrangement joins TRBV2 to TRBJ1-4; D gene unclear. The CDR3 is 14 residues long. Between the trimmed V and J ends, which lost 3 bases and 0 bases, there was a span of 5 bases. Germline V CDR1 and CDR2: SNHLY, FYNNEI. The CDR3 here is CASSDVTTNEKLFF. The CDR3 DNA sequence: TGTGCCAGCAGTGATGTAACAACTAATGAAAAACTGTTTTTT.

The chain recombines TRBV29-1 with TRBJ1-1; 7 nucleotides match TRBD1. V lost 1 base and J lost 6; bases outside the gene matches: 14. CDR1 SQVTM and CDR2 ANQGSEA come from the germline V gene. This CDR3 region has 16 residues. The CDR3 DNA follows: TGCAGCGTTGAAGTATTCAGGGGGGCTACTGAGGCTGAAGCTTTCTTT. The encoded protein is CSVEVFRGATEAEAFF.

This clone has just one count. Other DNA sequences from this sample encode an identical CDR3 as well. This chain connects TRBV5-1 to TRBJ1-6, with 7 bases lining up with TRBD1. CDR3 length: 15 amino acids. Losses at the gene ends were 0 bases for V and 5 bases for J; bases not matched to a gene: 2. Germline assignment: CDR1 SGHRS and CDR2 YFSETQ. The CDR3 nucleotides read TGCGCCAGCAGCTTGGGGGGGACAGATAATTCACCCCTCCACTTT. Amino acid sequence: CASSLGGTDNSPLHF.

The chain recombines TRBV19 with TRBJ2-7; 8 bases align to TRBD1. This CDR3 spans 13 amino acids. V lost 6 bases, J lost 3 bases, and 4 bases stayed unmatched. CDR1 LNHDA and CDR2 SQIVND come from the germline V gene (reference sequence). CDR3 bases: TGTGCCAGTAGCGCCGGGACAGGCTACGAGCAGTACTTC. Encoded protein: CASSAGTGYEQYF. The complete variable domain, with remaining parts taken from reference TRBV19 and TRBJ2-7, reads DGGITQSPKYLFRKEGQNVTLSCEQNLNHDAMYWYRQDPGQGLRLIYYSQIVNDFQKGDIAEGYSVSREKKESFPLTVTSAQKNPTAFYLCASSAGTGYEQYFGPGTRLTVT.

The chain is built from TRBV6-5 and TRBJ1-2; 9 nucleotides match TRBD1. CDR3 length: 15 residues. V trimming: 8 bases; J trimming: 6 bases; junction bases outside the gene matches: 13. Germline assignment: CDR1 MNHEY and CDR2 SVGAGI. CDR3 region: CASAEPGQGNNGYTF. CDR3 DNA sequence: TGTGCCAGCGCCGAACCGGGACAGGGTAATAATGGCTACACCTTC.

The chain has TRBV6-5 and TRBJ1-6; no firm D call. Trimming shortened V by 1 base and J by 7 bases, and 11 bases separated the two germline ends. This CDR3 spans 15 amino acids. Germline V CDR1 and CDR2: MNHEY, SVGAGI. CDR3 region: CASSYLAQRNSPLHF. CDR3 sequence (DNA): TGTGCCAGCAGTTACTTAGCGCAGCGGAATTCACCCCTCCACTTT.

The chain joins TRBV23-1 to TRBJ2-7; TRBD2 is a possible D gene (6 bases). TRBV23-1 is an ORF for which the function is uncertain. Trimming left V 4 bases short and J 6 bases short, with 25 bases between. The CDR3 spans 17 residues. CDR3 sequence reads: CASSPSPPGDSLFEQYF. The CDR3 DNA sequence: TGCGCCAGCAGTCCCTCTCCCCCGGGGGACTCCTTGTTCGAGCAGTACTTC.

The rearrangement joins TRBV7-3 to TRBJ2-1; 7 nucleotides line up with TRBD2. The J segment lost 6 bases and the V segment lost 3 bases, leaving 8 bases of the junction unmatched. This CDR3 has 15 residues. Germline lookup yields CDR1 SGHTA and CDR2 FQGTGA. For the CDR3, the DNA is TGTGCCAGCAGCTTCGGGGCTAGCGGTTCCAATGAGCAGTTCTTC. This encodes CASSFGASGSNEQFF.

The CDR3 DNA reads TGTGCCAGCACAGGGGGACAGCTTGAAGCTTTCTTT. This sequence encodes CASTGGQLEAFF. This chain connects TRBV7-9 to TRBJ1-1; 7 positions agree with TRBD1. CDR3 length: 12 amino acids. The V and J ends lost 7 bases and 7 bases, in that order; junction bases with no gene match: 6. Germline V gene data show CDR1 as SEHNR and CDR2 as FQNEAQ (reference sequence).

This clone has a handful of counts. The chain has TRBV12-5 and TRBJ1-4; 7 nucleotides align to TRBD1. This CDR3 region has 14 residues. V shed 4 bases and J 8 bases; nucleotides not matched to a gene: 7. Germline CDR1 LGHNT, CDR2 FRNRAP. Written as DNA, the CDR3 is TGTGCTAGTGGTTCACTCCCGGGACAGGAAAAACTGTTTTTT. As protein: CASGSLPGQEKLFF.

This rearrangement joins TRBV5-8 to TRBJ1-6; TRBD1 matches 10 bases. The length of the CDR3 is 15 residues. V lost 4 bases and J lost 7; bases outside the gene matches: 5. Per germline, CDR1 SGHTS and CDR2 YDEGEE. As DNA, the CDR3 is TGTGCCAGCAGCCTGCGGGACAGGGGAAATTCACCCCTCCACTTT. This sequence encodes CASSLRDRGNSPLHF.

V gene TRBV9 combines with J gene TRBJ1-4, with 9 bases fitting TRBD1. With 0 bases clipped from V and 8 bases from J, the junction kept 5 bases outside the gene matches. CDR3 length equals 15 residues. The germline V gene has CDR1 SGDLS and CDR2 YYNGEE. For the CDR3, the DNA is TGTGCCAGCAGCGTAGTGGGGACAGGGAAGGAAAAACTGTTTTTT. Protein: CASSVVGTGKEKLFF.

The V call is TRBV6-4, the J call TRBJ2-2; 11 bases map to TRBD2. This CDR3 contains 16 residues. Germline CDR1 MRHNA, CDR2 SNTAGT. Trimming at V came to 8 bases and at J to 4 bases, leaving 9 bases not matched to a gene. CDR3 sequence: CASRDASGGTTGELFF. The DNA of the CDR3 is TGTGCCAGCCGAGATGCTAGCGGGGGGACCACCGGGGAGCTGTTTTTT.

CDR3 region: CATSDSRGSQSLHF. The CDR3 DNA reads as TGTGCCACCAGTGATTCCAGGGGGAGTCAATCCCTCCACTTT. V is TRBV24-1 and J is TRBJ1-6, with 7 nucleotides matching TRBD1. Germline loops: CDR1 KGHDR, CDR2 SFDVKD. The CDR3 is made up of 14 amino acids. After removal of 2 bases from V and 14 bases from J, the junction contained 8 bases not matched to a gene.

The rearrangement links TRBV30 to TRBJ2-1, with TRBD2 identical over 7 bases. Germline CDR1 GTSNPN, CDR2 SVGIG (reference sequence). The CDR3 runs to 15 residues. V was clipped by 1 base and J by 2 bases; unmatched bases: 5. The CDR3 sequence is CAWSDGGSPYNEQFF. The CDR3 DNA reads TGTGCCTGGAGTGACGGCGGGAGCCCCTACAATGAGCAGTTCTTC.

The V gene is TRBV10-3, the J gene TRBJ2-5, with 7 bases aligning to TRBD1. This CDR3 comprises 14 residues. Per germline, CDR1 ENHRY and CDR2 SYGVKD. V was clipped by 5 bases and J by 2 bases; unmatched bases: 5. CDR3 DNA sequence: TGTGCCATCAGTTCCGGGACAGTGCAAGAGACCCAGTACTTC. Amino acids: CAISSGTVQETQYF.